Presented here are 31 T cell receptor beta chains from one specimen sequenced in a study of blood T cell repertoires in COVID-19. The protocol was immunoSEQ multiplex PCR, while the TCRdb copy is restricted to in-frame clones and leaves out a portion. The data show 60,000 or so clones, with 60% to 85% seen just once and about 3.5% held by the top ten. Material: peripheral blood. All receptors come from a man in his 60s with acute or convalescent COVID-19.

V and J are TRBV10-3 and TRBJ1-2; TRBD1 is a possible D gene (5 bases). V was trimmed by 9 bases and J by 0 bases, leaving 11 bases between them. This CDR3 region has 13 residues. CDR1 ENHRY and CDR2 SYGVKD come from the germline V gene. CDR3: CAMTRDSNYGYTF. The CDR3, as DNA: TGTGCCATGACGAGGGACTCTAACTATGGCTACACCTTC.

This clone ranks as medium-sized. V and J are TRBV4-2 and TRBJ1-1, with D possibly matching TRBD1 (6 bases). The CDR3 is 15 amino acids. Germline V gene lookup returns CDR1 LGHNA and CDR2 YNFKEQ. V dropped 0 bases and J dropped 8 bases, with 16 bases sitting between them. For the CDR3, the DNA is TGTGCCAGCAGCCAAGATTGGCCAGGGGTAAGGGAAGCTTTCTTT. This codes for CASSQDWPGVREAFF.

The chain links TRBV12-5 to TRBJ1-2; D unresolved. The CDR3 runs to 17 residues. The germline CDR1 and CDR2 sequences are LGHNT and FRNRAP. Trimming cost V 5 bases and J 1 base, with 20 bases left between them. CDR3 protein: CASGPGRRIGGNYGYTF. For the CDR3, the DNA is TGTGCTAGTGGTCCCGGTCGGAGGATAGGAGGTAACTATGGCTACACCTTC.

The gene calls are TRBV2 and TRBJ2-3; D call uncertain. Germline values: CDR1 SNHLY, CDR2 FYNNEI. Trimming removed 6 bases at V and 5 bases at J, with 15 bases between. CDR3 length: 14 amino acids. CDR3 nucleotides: TGTGCCAGCAGAGCCTTCCTTAGTGGAGATACGCAGTATTTT. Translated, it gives CASRAFLSGDTQYF. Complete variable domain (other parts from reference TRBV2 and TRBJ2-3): EPEVTQTPSHQVTQMGQEVILRCVPISNHLYFYWYRQILGQKVEFLVSFYNNEISEKSEIFDDQFSVERPDGSNFTLKIRSTKLEDSAMYFCASRAFLSGDTQYFGPGTRLTVL.

CDR3: CASSLPLAFANTGELFF. DNA of the CDR3: TGTGCCAGCAGCTTACCACTAGCGTTCGCGAACACCGGGGAGCTGTTTTTT. V usage is TRBV7-2 and J usage is TRBJ2-2; TRBD2 matches 7 bases. The CDR3 totals 17 residues. The germline V gene encodes CDR1 SGHTA and CDR2 FQGNSA. Trimming took 2 bases from V and 0 from J; bases not matched to a gene: 6.

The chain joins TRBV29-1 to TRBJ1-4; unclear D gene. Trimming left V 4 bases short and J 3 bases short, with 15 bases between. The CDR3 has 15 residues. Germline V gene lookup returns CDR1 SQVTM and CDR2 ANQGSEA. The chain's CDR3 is CSVGPAAGSNEKLFF. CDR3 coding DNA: TGCAGCGTTGGTCCCGCAGCAGGTTCTAATGAAAAACTGTTTTTT. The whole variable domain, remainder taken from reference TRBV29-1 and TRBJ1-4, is SAVISQKPSRDICQRGTSLTIQCQVDSQVTMMFWYRQQPGQSLTLIATANQGSEATYESGFVIDKFPISRPNLTFSTLTVSNMSPEDSSIYLCSVGPAAGSNEKLFFGSGTQLSVL.

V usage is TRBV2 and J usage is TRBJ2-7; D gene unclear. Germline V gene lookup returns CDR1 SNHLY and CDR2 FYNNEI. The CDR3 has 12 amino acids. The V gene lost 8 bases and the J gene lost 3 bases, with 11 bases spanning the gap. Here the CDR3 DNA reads TGTGCCAGCTCTGCCCAGAACTACGAGCAGTACTTC. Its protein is CASSAQNYEQYF. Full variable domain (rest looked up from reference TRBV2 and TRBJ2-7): EPEVTQTPSHQVTQMGQEVILRCVPISNHLYFYWYRQILGQKVEFLVSFYNNEISEKSEIFDDQFSVERPDGSNFTLKIRSTKLEDSAMYFCASSAQNYEQYFGPGTRLTVT.

The CDR3 loop reads CASSSSPGTGAEGYTF. In DNA, the CDR3 is TGTGCCAGCAGCTCCAGTCCCGGGACAGGGGCGGAAGGCTACACCTTC. The chain combines TRBV7-9 with TRBJ1-2, with 10 bases aligning to TRBD1. Germline lookup yields CDR1 SEHNR and CDR2 FQNEAQ (reference sequence). The CDR3 loop spans 16 amino acids. The ends lost 4 bases at V and 8 bases at J; junction bases unmatched: 13.

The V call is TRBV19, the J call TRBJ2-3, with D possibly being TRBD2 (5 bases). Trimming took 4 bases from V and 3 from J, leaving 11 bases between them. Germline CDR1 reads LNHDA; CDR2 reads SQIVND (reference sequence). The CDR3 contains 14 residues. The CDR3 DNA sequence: TGTGCCAGTAGTAGGGTCTCGGGGACAGATACGCAGTATTTT. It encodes CASSRVSGTDTQYF. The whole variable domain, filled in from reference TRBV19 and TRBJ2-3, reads DGGITQSPKYLFRKEGQNVTLSCEQNLNHDAMYWYRQDPGQGLRLIYYSQIVNDFQKGDIAEGYSVSREKKESFPLTVTSAQKNPTAFYLCASSRVSGTDTQYFGPGTRLTVL.

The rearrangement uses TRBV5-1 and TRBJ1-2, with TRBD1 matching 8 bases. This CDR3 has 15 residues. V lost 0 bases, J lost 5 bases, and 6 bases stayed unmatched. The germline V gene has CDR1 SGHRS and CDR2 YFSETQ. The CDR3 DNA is TGCGCCAGCAGCTTGGGACAGGGGACTCCATATGGCTACACCTTC. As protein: CASSLGQGTPYGYTF.

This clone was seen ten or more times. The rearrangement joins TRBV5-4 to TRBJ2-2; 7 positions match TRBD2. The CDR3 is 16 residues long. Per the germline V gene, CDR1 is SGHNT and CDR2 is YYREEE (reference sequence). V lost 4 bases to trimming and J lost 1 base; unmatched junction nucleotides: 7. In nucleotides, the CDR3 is TGTGCCAGCAGCCCATTTGGCGGGGGGAACACCGGGGAGCTGTTTTTT. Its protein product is CASSPFGGGNTGELFF.

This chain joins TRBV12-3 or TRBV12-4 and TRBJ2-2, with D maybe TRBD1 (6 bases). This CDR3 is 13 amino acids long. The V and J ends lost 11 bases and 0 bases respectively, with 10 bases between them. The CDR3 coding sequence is TGTGCCGGATCAGGGGCGAACACCGGGGAGCTGTTTTTT. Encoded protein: CAGSGANTGELFF.

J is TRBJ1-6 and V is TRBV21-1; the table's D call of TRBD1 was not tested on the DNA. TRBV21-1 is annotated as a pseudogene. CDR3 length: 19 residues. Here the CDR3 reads CASIHSTSRVQTYNSPLHF. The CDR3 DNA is TGTGCCAGCATTCATTCCACGAGCAGGGTCCAGACCTATAATTCACCCCTCCACTTT.

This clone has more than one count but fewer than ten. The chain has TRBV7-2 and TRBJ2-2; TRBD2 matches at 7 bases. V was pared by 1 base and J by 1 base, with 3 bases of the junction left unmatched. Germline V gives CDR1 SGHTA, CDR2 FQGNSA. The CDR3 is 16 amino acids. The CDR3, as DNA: TGTGCCAGCAGCTTAGGCCTAGCGGTGAACACCGGGGAGCTGTTTTTT. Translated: CASSLGLAVNTGELFF. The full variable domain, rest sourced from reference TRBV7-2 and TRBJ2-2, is GAGVSQSPSNKVTEKGKDVELRCDPISGHTALYWYRQSLGQGLEFLIYFQGNSAPDKSGLPSDRFSAERTGGSVSTLTIQRTQQEDSAVYLCASSLGLAVNTGELFFGEGSRLTVL.

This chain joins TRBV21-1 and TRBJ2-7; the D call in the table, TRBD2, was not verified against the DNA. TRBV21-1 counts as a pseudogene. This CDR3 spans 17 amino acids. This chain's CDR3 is CASSKYIQRGPTYEQYF. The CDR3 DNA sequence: TGTGCCAGCAGCAAATACATCCAGCGGGGGCCCACCTACGAGCAGTACTTC.

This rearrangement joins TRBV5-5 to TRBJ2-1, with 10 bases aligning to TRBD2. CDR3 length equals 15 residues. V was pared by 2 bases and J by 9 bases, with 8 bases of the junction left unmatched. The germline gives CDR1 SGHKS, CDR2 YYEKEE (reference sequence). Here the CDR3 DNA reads TGTGCCAGCAGCTTACAAGCGGGGGGGCCTTTTGAGCAGTTCTTC. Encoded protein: CASSLQAGGPFEQFF.

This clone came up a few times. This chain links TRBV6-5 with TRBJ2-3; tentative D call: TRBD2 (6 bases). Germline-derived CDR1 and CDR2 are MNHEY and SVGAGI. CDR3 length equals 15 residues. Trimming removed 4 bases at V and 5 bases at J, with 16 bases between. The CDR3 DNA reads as TGTGCCAGCAGTTCGGGACTTAACAAGTTAGATACGCAGTATTTT. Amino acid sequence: CASSSGLNKLDTQYF.

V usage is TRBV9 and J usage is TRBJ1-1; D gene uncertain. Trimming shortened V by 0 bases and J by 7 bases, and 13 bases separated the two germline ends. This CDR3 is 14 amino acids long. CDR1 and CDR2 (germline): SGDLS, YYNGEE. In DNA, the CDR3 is TGTGCCAGCAGCGTAGGGCGGAGACCGGGTGAAGCTTTCTTT. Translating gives CASSVGRRPGEAFF.

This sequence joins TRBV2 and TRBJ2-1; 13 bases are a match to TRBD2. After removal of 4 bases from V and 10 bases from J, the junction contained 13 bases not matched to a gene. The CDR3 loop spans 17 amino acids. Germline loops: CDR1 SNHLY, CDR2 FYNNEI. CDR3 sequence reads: CASSGPWGLAGNGEQFF. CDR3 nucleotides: TGTGCCAGCAGTGGGCCTTGGGGACTAGCGGGGAATGGGGAGCAGTTCTTC. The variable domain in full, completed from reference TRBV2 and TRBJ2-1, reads EPEVTQTPSHQVTQMGQEVILRCVPISNHLYFYWYRQILGQKVEFLVSFYNNEISEKSEIFDDQFSVERPDGSNFTLKIRSTKLEDSAMYFCASSGPWGLAGNGEQFFGPGTRLTVL.

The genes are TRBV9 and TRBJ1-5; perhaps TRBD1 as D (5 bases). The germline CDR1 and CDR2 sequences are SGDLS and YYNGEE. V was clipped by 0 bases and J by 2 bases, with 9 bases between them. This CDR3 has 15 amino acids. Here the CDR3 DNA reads TGTGCCAGCAGCGTAGGTGGAGGGGGCAATCAGCCCCAGCATTTT. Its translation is CASSVGGGGNQPQHF.

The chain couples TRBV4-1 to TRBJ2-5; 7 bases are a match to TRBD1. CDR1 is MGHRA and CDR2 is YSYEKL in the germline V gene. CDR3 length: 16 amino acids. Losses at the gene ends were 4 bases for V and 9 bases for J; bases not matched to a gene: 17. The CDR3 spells CASSPWEGGSTRAQYF. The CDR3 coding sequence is TGCGCCAGCAGCCCGTGGGAAGGGGGCAGTACGAGGGCCCAGTACTTC.

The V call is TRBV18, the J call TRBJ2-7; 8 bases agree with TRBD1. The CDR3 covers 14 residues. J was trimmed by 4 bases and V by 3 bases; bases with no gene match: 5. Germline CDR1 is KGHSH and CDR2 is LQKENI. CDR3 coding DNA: TGTGCCAGCTCACCCCCGACAGGGGTTTACGAGCAGTACTTC. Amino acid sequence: CASSPPTGVYEQYF.

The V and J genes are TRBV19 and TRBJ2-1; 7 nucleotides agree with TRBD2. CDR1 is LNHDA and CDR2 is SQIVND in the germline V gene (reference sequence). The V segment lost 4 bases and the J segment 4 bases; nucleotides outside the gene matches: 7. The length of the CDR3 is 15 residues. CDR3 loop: CASSTSSGIYNEQFF. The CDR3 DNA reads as TGTGCCAGTAGTACCTCTAGCGGTATATACAATGAGCAGTTCTTC.

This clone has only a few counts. The CDR3 sequence is CASSPTDPDETQYF. The CDR3 nucleotides read TGCGCCAGCAGTCCGACAGACCCTGACGAGACCCAGTACTTC. V is TRBV10-1 and J is TRBJ2-5; maybe TRBD1 (5 bases). Trimming shortened V by 5 bases and J by 5 bases, and 15 bases separated the two germline ends. Looked up from germline, CDR1 is WNHNN and CDR2 is SYGVQD (reference sequence). This CDR3 is 14 amino acids long.

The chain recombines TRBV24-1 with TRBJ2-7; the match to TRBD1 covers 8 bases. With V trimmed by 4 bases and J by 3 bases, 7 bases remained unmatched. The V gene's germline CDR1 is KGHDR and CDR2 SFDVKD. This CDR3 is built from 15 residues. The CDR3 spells CATSEDREVLYEQYF. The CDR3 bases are TGTGCCACCAGTGAGGACAGGGAGGTTCTCTACGAGCAGTACTTC.

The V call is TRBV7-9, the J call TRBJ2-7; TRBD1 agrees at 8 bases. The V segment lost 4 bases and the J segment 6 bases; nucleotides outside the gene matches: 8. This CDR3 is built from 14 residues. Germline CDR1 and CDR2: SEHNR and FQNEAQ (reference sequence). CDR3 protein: CASSSRTGRPEQYF. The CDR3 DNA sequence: TGTGCCAGCAGCTCCCGGACAGGGAGGCCCGAGCAGTACTTC. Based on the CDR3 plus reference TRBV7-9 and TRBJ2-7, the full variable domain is DTGVSQNPRHKITKRGQNVTFRCDPISEHNRLYWYRQTLGQGPEFLTYFQNEAQLEKSRLLSDRFSAERPKGSFSTLEIQRTEQGDSAMYLCASSSRTGRPEQYFGPGTRLTVT.

CDR3 coding DNA: TGCAGCGCCCAATCCCAGTCGACTAGCACAGATACGCAGTATTTT. Translated: CSAQSQSTSTDTQYF. The chain combines TRBV29-1 with TRBJ2-3; D remains unclear. The germline V and J ends were trimmed by 7 bases and 0 bases, with 17 bases remaining between them. The CDR3 is 15 residues long. CDR1 and CDR2 (germline): SQVTM, ANQGSEA.

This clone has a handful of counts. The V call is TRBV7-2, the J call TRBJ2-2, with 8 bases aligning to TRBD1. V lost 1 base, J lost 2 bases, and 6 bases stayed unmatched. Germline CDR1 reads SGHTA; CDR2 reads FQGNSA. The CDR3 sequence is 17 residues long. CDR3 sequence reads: CASSLGQGFFNTGELFF. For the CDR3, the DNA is TGTGCCAGCAGCTTAGGACAGGGGTTCTTTAACACCGGGGAGCTGTTTTTT.

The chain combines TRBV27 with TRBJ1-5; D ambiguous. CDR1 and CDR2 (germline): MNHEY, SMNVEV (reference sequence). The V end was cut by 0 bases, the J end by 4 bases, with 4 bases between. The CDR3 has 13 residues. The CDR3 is CASSLSLNQPQHF. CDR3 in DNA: TGTGCCAGCAGTTTATCGTTAAATCAGCCCCAGCATTTT.

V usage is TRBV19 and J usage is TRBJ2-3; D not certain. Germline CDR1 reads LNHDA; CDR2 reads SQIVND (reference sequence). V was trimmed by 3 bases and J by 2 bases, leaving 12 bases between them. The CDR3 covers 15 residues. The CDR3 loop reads CASSIGYGSTDTQYF. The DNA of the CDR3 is TGTGCCAGTAGTATTGGTTACGGGTCCACAGATACGCAGTATTTT. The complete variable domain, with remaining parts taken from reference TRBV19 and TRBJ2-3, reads DGGITQSPKYLFRKEGQNVTLSCEQNLNHDAMYWYRQDPGQGLRLIYYSQIVNDFQKGDIAEGYSVSREKKESFPLTVTSAQKNPTAFYLCASSIGYGSTDTQYFGPGTRLTVL.

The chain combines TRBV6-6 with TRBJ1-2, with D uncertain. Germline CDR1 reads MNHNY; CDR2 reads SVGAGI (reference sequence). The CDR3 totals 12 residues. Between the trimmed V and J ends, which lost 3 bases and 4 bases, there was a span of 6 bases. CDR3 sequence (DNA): TGTGCCAGCAGTTATGGGCTCTATGGCTACACCTTC. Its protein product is CASSYGLYGYTF.